These 22 T cell receptor beta chains originate from one sample sequenced in a study of blood T cell repertoires in COVID-19. The data were produced by immunoSEQ multiplex PCR, yet TCRdb's version contains in-frame clones alone and is incomplete. The sample lists 300,000 or so clones, 90% seen once, with 2% to 3% in the top ten. What was sequenced was PBMCs or T cells enriched from blood (not recorded which). All receptors derive from a man aged 55 to 70 who had recovered from COVID-19.

With respect to this clone: Other nucleotide sequences in the sample specify the same CDR3. The chain employs TRBV30 and TRBJ1-3, with D possibly matching TRBD1 (6 bases). The CDR3 runs to 14 residues. The germline V gene has CDR1 GTSNPN and CDR2 SVGIG (reference sequence). V gave up 2 bases and J gave up 0 bases, with 8 bases separating them. CDR3 residues: CAWSTGSSGNTIYF. CDR3 nucleotide sequence: TGTGCCTGGAGTACAGGGAGCTCTGGAAACACCATATATTTT.

The chain carries TRBV28 and TRBJ2-7, with 9 bases lining up with TRBD2. Per germline, CDR1 MDHEN and CDR2 SYDVKM. The V gene end was trimmed by 6 bases and the J gene end by 6 bases; junction bases not matched to a gene: 18. There are 17 residues in the CDR3. The CDR3 DNA follows: TGTGCCAGCAGCCGATTAGGAGGGAGCGGGAGGCGCGTCGAGCAGTACTTC. It specifies CASSRLGGSGRRVEQYF.

The chain has TRBV6-5 and TRBJ2-5, with D perhaps matching TRBD2 (5 bases). V dropped 11 bases and J dropped 7 bases, with 23 bases sitting between them. In germline, CDR1 is MNHEY, CDR2 SVGAGI. This CDR3 has 14 residues. CDR3 protein: CAVSGVVGMGTQYF. In DNA form, the CDR3 reads TGTGCCGTAAGCGGTGTCGTAGGGATGGGGACCCAGTACTTC.

The genes are TRBV7-9 and TRBJ1-2; TRBD1 matches 8 bases. Trimming took 5 bases from V and 0 from J; bases not matched to a gene: 8. CDR1 is SEHNR and CDR2 is FQNEAQ in the germline V gene (reference sequence). The CDR3 has 16 amino acids. The CDR3 loop is CASSRGTGTPNYGYTF. In DNA form, the CDR3 reads TGTGCCAGCAGCCGCGGGACAGGAACCCCTAACTATGGCTACACCTTC.

For the CDR3, the DNA is TGTGCCAGCTCACCAACCGCCGGGATCAATCAGCCCCAGCATTTT. This gives the protein CASSPTAGINQPQHF. The rearrangement uses TRBV18 and TRBJ1-5; D ambiguous. CDR1 is KGHSH and CDR2 is LQKENI in the germline V gene. The CDR3 sequence is 15 residues long. The V gene lost 2 bases and the J gene lost 3 bases, with 11 bases spanning the gap.

V and J are TRBV12-3 or TRBV12-4 and TRBJ2-1, with D possibly being TRBD2 (6 bases). The CDR3 sequence is 12 residues long. V was trimmed by 6 bases and J by 5 bases, leaving 8 bases between them. The CDR3 DNA follows: TGTGCCAGCAGACTAGCAAACAATGAGCAGTTCTTC. As protein: CASRLANNEQFF.

The chain joins TRBV27 to TRBJ1-5; 7 bases match TRBD1. V shed 2 bases, J shed 4 bases, and the junction held 5 bases outside the gene matches. From germline, CDR1 is MNHEY and CDR2 SMNVEV (reference sequence). CDR3 length equals 15 residues. In nucleotides, the CDR3 is TGTGCCAGCAGTTTAAAACAGGGGCCGAATCAGCCCCAGCATTTT. Translation: CASSLKQGPNQPQHF.

V is TRBV5-1 and J is TRBJ2-1, with D unclear. The CDR3 totals 12 residues. V dropped 0 bases and J dropped 6 bases, with 4 bases sitting between them. From germline, CDR1 is SGHRS and CDR2 YFSETQ. CDR3 in DNA: TGCGCCAGCAGCTTGGTTCGCAATGAGCAGTTCTTC. It codes for CASSLVRNEQFF.

The J gene is TRBJ1-1, the V gene TRBV7-8; 7 bases align to TRBD1. The V segment lost 4 bases and the J segment 0 bases; nucleotides outside the gene matches: 2. Germline V gene sequence: CDR1 SGHVS, CDR2 FQNEAQ. The CDR3 is 14 residues long. Here the CDR3 DNA reads TGTGCCAGCAGCTGGGGACAGATGAACACTGAAGCTTTCTTT. Translated, it gives CASSWGQMNTEAFF.

Here the CDR3 DNA reads TGTGCCAGCAGTGCTTGGAGCGAAGAGACCCAGTACTTC. It specifies CASSAWSEETQYF. This chain links TRBV2 with TRBJ2-5; D is undetermined. The CDR3 runs to 13 residues. CDR1 SNHLY and CDR2 FYNNEI come from the germline V gene. Trimming shortened V by 4 bases and J by 3 bases, and 9 bases separated the two germline ends.

The chain carries TRBV13 and TRBJ2-3; the D is unclear. The CDR3 contains 15 residues. Germline CDR1 is PRHDT and CDR2 is FYEKMQ (reference sequence). Between the trimmed V and J ends, which lost 1 base and 2 bases, there was a span of 10 bases. CDR3 sequence: CASSLVRRPTDTQYF. The DNA of the CDR3 is TGTGCCAGCAGCTTAGTGCGCCGCCCCACAGATACGCAGTATTTT.

The rearrangement links TRBV2 to TRBJ2-6, with D possibly matching TRBD1 (5 bases). V shed 7 bases and J shed 0 bases, with 13 bases lying between them. The CDR3 covers 16 residues. Germline loops: CDR1 SNHLY, CDR2 FYNNEI. The CDR3 DNA follows: TGTGCCAGCATGGACACGGTACACTCTGGGGCCAACGTCCTGACTTTC. It yields the protein CASMDTVHSGANVLTF.

This chain connects TRBV6-1 to TRBJ1-1; the D is unclear. The germline V gene has CDR1 MNHNS and CDR2 SASEGT. The CDR3 covers 18 residues. The V end was cut by 1 base, the J end by 0 bases, with 18 bases between. CDR3 residues: CASSEGEGLARMNTEAFF. Written as DNA, the CDR3 is TGTGCCAGCAGTGAAGGGGAGGGCTTGGCCAGAATGAACACTGAAGCTTTCTTT.

This chain uses TRBV2 with TRBJ1-3, with TRBD1 identical over 7 bases. CDR3 size: 15 residues. CDR1 and CDR2 (germline): SNHLY, FYNNEI. V lost 6 bases to trimming and J lost 4 bases; unmatched junction nucleotides: 9. Here the CDR3 DNA reads TGTGCCAGCAGGCCTACTCAGGGGGTCGGAAACACCATATATTTT. It specifies CASRPTQGVGNTIYF. Together with reference TRBV2 and TRBJ1-3, the CDR3 gives the full variable domain: EPEVTQTPSHQVTQMGQEVILRCVPISNHLYFYWYRQILGQKVEFLVSFYNNEISEKSEIFDDQFSVERPDGSNFTLKIRSTKLEDSAMYFCASRPTQGVGNTIYFGEGSWLTVV.

The rearrangement uses TRBV9 and TRBJ2-1; 9 bases agree with TRBD1. The V gene's germline CDR1 is SGDLS and CDR2 YYNGEE. The junction had 5 bases not matched to a gene; V was cut back by 3 bases and J by 4 bases. The CDR3 is made up of 15 amino acids. The CDR3 nucleotides are TGTGCCAGCAGCGGGGGACAGGGAATATACAATGAGCAGTTCTTC. Amino acid sequence: CASSGGQGIYNEQFF.

The rearrangement uses TRBV7-8 and TRBJ1-4; maybe TRBD1 (6 bases). The CDR3 spans 17 residues. V lost 5 bases, J lost 1 base, and 17 bases lay in between. The germline gives CDR1 SGHVS, CDR2 FQNEAQ. The chain's CDR3 is CASSPYGTIGTNEKLFF. The CDR3 region has the DNA TGTGCCAGCAGCCCATACGGGACAATTGGAACTAATGAAAAACTGTTTTTT.

V and J are TRBV2 and TRBJ2-1; a weak D match, TRBD1 (5 bases). V lost 6 bases and J 4 bases, leaving 10 bases between the germline ends. The germline V gene has CDR1 SNHLY and CDR2 FYNNEI. The CDR3 is made up of 13 amino acids. The CDR3 reads CASRGTGYNEQFF. The CDR3 DNA is TGTGCCAGCAGGGGAACAGGTTACAATGAGCAGTTCTTC.

The rearrangement joins TRBV7-2 to TRBJ2-5; the D gene is possibly TRBD1 (6 bases). CDR3 length: 14 amino acids. V shed 5 bases and J shed 3 bases, with 13 bases lying between them. The germline V gene has CDR1 SGHTA and CDR2 FQGNSA. The CDR3 sequence: CASSHWGPKETQYF. In DNA, the CDR3 is TGTGCCAGCAGCCATTGGGGGCCGAAAGAGACCCAGTACTTC.

V gene TRBV15 combines with J gene TRBJ1-2; D is undetermined. The CDR3 runs 13 residues. Trimming cost V 5 bases and J 3 bases, with 10 bases left between them. The germline V gene has CDR1 LNHNV and CDR2 YYDKDF (reference sequence). The CDR3 region is CATSGRLHYGYTF. CDR3 nucleotides: TGTGCCACCAGCGGGAGATTACACTATGGCTACACCTTC.

This clone was observed once. The chain joins TRBV5-1 to TRBJ2-2, with a weak D call TRBD1 (5 bases). CDR3 length: 18 residues. The germline V gene has CDR1 SGHRS and CDR2 YFSETQ. Trimming stripped 2 bases from V and 0 bases from J, with 17 bases between. CDR3 nucleotides: TGCGCCAGCAGCTTTTTTCCCCCGGACAACTCGAACACCGGGGAGCTGTTTTTT. It yields the protein CASSFFPPDNSNTGELFF.

This sequence joins TRBV9 and TRBJ1-3; unclear D gene. Per germline, CDR1 SGDLS and CDR2 YYNGEE. Trimming stripped 0 bases from V and 2 bases from J, with 9 bases between. The CDR3 is 15 amino acids. The CDR3 sequence is CASSVGSTPGNTIYF. The CDR3 DNA follows: TGTGCCAGCAGCGTAGGCTCCACTCCTGGAAACACCATATATTTT.

The rearrangement links TRBV27 to TRBJ1-1; 7 bases are shared with TRBD1. Looked up from germline, CDR1 is MNHEY and CDR2 is SMNVEV (reference sequence). J gave up 7 bases and V 8 bases, and 10 bases lay outside the gene matches. CDR3 size: 13 residues. The CDR3 coding sequence is TGTGCCAGCGGACCTGGACAGGCGATTGAAGCTTTCTTT. As protein: CASGPGQAIEAFF.